Below are 13 T cell receptor beta chains sequenced from a single sample in a study of T-cell reconstitution after alpha-beta-depleted transplantation in children. Preparation of the TCRbeta library used unique molecular identifiers. MiXCR, run by TCRdb on the PCR reads, gives a single entry per CDR3 protein. This sample yields about 97,000 distinct CDR3 sequences, of which under 7% are seen a single time; about 6.1% belongs to the top ten. This sample comprised PBMCs, mostly from graft donor cells, obtained 60 days after TCRalphabeta/CD19-depleted stem cell transplant. The receptors derive from a female patient between 2 and 10 years old who had a stem cell transplant for Fanconi anemia, so the T cells may come from the graft donor.

This clonotype was observed a handful of times. The chain combines TRBV15 with TRBJ1-1; 8 nucleotides agree with TRBD1. The V gene's germline CDR1 is LNHNV and CDR2 YYDKDF (reference sequence). V gave up 5 bases and J gave up 3 bases; unmatched junction bases: 11. This CDR3 contains 16 residues. This CDR3 is CATSDFPLTGDTEAFF. The CDR3 DNA follows: TGTGCCACCAGCGATTTCCCGCTGACAGGGGACACTGAAGCTTTCTTT.

This clonotype was seen repeatedly, ten times or more. The chain links TRBV29-1 to TRBJ2-7; maybe TRBD2 (6 bases). This CDR3 is 12 amino acids long. Per the germline V gene, CDR1 is SQVTM and CDR2 is ANQGSEA. V gave up 6 bases and J gave up 0 bases, with 9 bases separating them. CDR3 in DNA: TGCAGCGTCGGGGGTCACTCCTACGAGCAGTACTTC. Translating gives CSVGGHSYEQYF.

This clonotype was counted a few times. The chain links TRBV20-1 to TRBJ1-1; D gene ambiguous. This CDR3 is built from 15 residues. V was trimmed by 0 bases and J by 5 bases, leaving 16 bases between them. Germline CDR1 reads DFQATT; CDR2 reads SNEGSKA (reference sequence). The CDR3 reads CSARDALLVVTEAFF. CDR3 in DNA: TGCAGTGCTAGAGATGCTCTCCTAGTGGTTACTGAAGCTTTCTTT.

This clonotype has ten or more counts. The chain combines TRBV20-1 with TRBJ2-5; D call uncertain. Germline CDR1 is DFQATT and CDR2 is SNEGSKA (reference sequence). V was cut by 5 bases and J by 1 base, with 5 bases left in between. This CDR3 has 11 amino acids. CDR3 loop: CSASGQETQYF. The CDR3 DNA sequence: TGCAGTGCTTCAGGCCAAGAGACCCAGTACTTC.

This clonotype has at least ten counts. The chain links TRBV9 to TRBJ2-2, with 8 bases fitting TRBD2. The CDR3 runs 16 residues. The germline CDR1 and CDR2 sequences are SGDLS and YYNGEE. J was trimmed by 6 bases and V by 0 bases; bases with no gene match: 7. The CDR3 sequence is CASSVGLGLEAGELFF. DNA for the CDR3: TGTGCCAGCAGCGTAGGATTGGGACTAGAGGCCGGGGAGCTGTTTTTT.

This clonotype was found many times. The chain is built from TRBV25-1 and TRBJ2-1, with TRBD1 identical over 8 bases. V gave up 5 bases and J gave up 1 base; unmatched junction bases: 7. CDR3 size: 16 residues. Germline values: CDR1 MGHDK, CDR2 SYGVNS. In nucleotides, the CDR3 is TGTGCCAGCAGTACGGGACAGGCATCGTCCTACAATGAGCAGTTCTTC. Encoded protein: CASSTGQASSYNEQFF.

This clonotype was seen at least ten times. The chain carries TRBV6-5 and TRBJ2-2; 8 bases match TRBD2. The J segment lost 2 bases and the V segment lost 8 bases, leaving 4 bases of the junction unmatched. The CDR3 contains 14 residues. Germline V gives CDR1 MNHEY, CDR2 SVGAGI. The CDR3 coding sequence is TGTGCCAGCTTTGGACTAGCAAACACCGGGGAGCTGTTTTTT. Encoded protein: CASFGLANTGELFF.

This clonotype showed up just a few times. The chain's CDR3 is CSALDWDSNEKLFF. The CDR3 DNA reads as TGCAGTGCTCTAGACTGGGACAGTAATGAAAAACTGTTTTTT. V gene TRBV20-1 combines with J gene TRBJ1-4; 7 bases are a match to TRBD1. V dropped 5 bases and J dropped 4; count of bases not matched to a gene: 7. Germline V lookup: CDR1 DFQATT, CDR2 SNEGSKA (reference sequence). The CDR3 runs 14 residues.

This clonotype was detected only a few times. V is TRBV28 and J is TRBJ2-2, with 11 nucleotides matching TRBD1. The germline V gene has CDR1 MDHEN and CDR2 SYDVKM. Unmatched junction bases numbered 2, after V lost 6 bases and J lost 2 bases. The CDR3 extends over 15 amino acids. CDR3: CASRRTGGNTGELFF. The CDR3 bases are TGTGCCAGCAGAAGGACAGGGGGCAACACCGGGGAGCTGTTTTTT.

The rearrangement links TRBV21-1 to TRBJ2-4; no DNA check was done on the table's D call, TRBD1. TRBV21-1 is a documented pseudogene. The CDR3 totals 16 residues. CDR3 nucleotides: TGTGCCAGCAGCAGGAGGACAGAGCTAGCCAAAAACATTCAGTACTTC. Amino acid sequence: CASSRRTELAKNIQYF.

This clonotype was detected many times. The chain uses TRBV15 and TRBJ2-5; 13 nucleotides match TRBD2. CDR1 LNHNV and CDR2 YYDKDF come from the germline V gene (reference sequence). The V gene end was trimmed by 5 bases and the J gene end by 4 bases; junction bases not matched to a gene: 10. The CDR3 sequence is 17 residues long. CDR3 sequence reads: CATSPRTSGRSRETQYF. CDR3 coding DNA: TGTGCCACCAGCCCCCGGACTAGCGGGAGATCTAGAGAGACCCAGTACTTC.

This clonotype was seen ten or more times. The chain combines TRBV4-2 with TRBJ2-4, with TRBD2 identical over 14 bases. V was clipped by 3 bases and J by 10 bases; unmatched bases: 2. The CDR3 contains 14 residues. Germline V gene lookup returns CDR1 LGHNA and CDR2 YNFKEQ. This CDR3 reads CASSQGLAGVIQYF. As DNA, the CDR3 is TGTGCCAGCAGCCAGGGACTAGCGGGAGTGATTCAGTACTTC.

This clonotype was observed many times. V is TRBV6-5 and J is TRBJ2-7, with D unclear. CDR3 length equals 16 residues. Germline assignment: CDR1 MNHEY and CDR2 SVGAGI. V was shortened by 0 bases and J by 0 bases, with 12 bases between the two germline ends. The CDR3 DNA reads TGTGCCAGCAGTTACTCTAAAGCCTACCTCTCCTACGAGCAGTACTTC. This codes for CASSYSKAYLSYEQYF.